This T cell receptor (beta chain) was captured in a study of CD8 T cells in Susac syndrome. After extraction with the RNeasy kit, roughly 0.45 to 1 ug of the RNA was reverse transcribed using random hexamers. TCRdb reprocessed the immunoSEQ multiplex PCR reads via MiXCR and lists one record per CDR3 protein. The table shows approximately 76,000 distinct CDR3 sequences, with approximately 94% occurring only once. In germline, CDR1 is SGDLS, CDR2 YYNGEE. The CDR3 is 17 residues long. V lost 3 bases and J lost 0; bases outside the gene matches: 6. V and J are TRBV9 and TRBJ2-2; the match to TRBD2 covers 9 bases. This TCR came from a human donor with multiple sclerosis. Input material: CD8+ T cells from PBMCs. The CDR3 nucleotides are TGTGCCAGCAGCGCCAAGCGGGGGGCCGCGAACACCGGGGAGCTGTTTTTT. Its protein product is CASSAKRGAANTGELFF.